This TCR beta chain is drawn from a study of blood T cell repertoires in COVID-19. Study in general: Samples of COVID-19 (acute and convalescent) were obtained from the United States, Italy and Spain.

Original processing methods: Estimates of nucleated cell counts were drawn from the amplification of reference gene primers. Sequencing used immunoSEQ multiplex PCR; TCRdb keeps in-frame clones, though not all of them. The D gene and trimming were derived from the DNA, and the V and J assignments and clone size from that table. The sample shows fewer than 250,000 clones, about 83% of them seen only once. The source is a human donor in a cohort sampled during active COVID-19. Sample: peripheral blood.

The CDR3 nucleotides are TGTGCCATCAGTAAGGACAGGCAAAGCTCCTATAATTCACCCCTCCACTTT. Translated: CAISKDRQSSYNSPLHF. This chain connects TRBV10-3 to TRBJ1-6, with 7 bases aligning to TRBD1. CDR1 ENHRY and CDR2 SYGVKD come from the germline V gene. The CDR3 runs to 17 residues. Trimming cost V 5 bases and J 0 bases; bases outside gene matches: 7.